Following are 28 T cell receptor beta chains from one sample sequenced in a study of blood T cell repertoires in COVID-19. Clones were read by immunoSEQ multiplex PCR, and TCRdb kept only the in-frame ones, dropping some. Here the sample spans around 220,000 clones, about 88% being singletons. The sequencing sample was made of peripheral blood. These receptors were taken from a woman between 40 and 50 years old who had recovered from COVID-19.

The V and J genes are TRBV7-2 and TRBJ1-2; 9 nucleotides match TRBD1. The CDR3 spans 13 residues. The germline V gene encodes CDR1 SGHTA and CDR2 FQGNSA. V lost 5 bases and J lost 6; bases outside the gene matches: 4. In DNA, the CDR3 is TGTGCCAGCAGCGTGGACAGGGGAGATGGCTACACCTTC. Amino acid sequence: CASSVDRGDGYTF.

The rearrangement links TRBV7-2 to TRBJ1-2; no clear D. This CDR3 is 13 amino acids long. V shed 2 bases and J shed 8 bases, with 12 bases lying between them. Germline V gene data show CDR1 as SGHTA and CDR2 as FQGNSA. The DNA of the CDR3 is TGTGCCAGCAGCTTACCGGGGTTGGGCGGCTACACCTTC. Protein: CASSLPGLGGYTF.

The chain links TRBV18 to TRBJ2-5; the match to TRBD2 covers 7 bases. Trimming cost V 5 bases and J 5 bases; bases outside gene matches: 8. The CDR3 is 14 amino acids. From germline, CDR1 is KGHSH and CDR2 LQKENI. The CDR3 DNA follows: TGTGCCAGCTCAGTCACGGGAGGAATGGAGACCCAGTACTTC. It yields the protein CASSVTGGMETQYF.

The chain is built from TRBV30 and TRBJ1-1, with D tentatively TRBD1 (5 bases). V gave up 0 bases and J gave up 11 bases, with 10 bases separating them. Germline lookup yields CDR1 GTSNPN and CDR2 SVGIG (reference sequence). This CDR3 has 11 residues. CDR3 loop: CAWSVQAGAFF. CDR3 DNA: TGTGCCTGGAGTGTACAGGCTGGCGCTTTCTTT.

The chain combines TRBV11-3 with TRBJ2-2, with 12 bases matching TRBD2. The CDR3 extends over 18 amino acids. Trimming cost V 4 bases and J 7 bases; bases outside gene matches: 13. The germline V gene has CDR1 SGHNT and CDR2 YENEEA. This CDR3 reads CASSSHLTSGRSGGELFF. CDR3 DNA: TGTGCCAGCAGCTCCCATCTTACTAGCGGGAGGTCTGGCGGGGAGCTGTTTTTT.

This chain joins TRBV4-1 and TRBJ1-1; 7 bases fit TRBD1. CDR1 is MGHRA and CDR2 is YSYEKL in the germline V gene. The V segment lost 2 bases and the J segment 0 bases; nucleotides outside the gene matches: 3. The CDR3 has 15 amino acids. DNA for the CDR3: TGCGCCAGCAGCCAATCACAGGGGTTGAACACTGAAGCTTTCTTT. Translation gives CASSQSQGLNTEAFF.

V and J are TRBV24-1 and TRBJ2-7; TRBD2 is a possible D gene (5 bases). Trimming took 4 bases from V and 0 from J, leaving 21 bases between them. Germline loops: CDR1 KGHDR, CDR2 SFDVKD. The CDR3 sequence is 18 residues long. The DNA of the CDR3 is TGTGCCACCAGTGACCTCCGACCGAGAGGGCTTAGCTCCTACGAGCAGTACTTC. As protein: CATSDLRPRGLSSYEQYF.

This chain links TRBV14 with TRBJ1-2; TRBD1 matches 9 bases. Germline V gives CDR1 SGHDN, CDR2 FVKESK. V was pared by 0 bases and J by 8 bases, with 7 bases of the junction left unmatched. The CDR3 is 15 residues long. CDR3 residues: CASSQDYRGRGGYTF. The DNA for the CDR3 is TGTGCCAGCAGCCAAGACTACAGGGGGCGAGGAGGCTACACCTTC. Looking up the rest from reference TRBV14 and TRBJ1-2 gives the full variable domain: EAGVTQFPSHSVIEKGQTVTLRCDPISGHDNLYWYRRVMGKEIKFLLHFVKESKQDESGMPNNRFLAERTGGTYSTLKVQPAELEDSGVYFCASSQDYRGRGGYTFGSGTRLTVV.

The V call is TRBV6-2 or TRBV6-3, the J call TRBJ2-7; TRBD1 might be the D (5 bases). Trimming took 0 bases from V and 7 from J, leaving 19 bases between them. Germline CDR1 reads MNHEY; CDR2 reads SVGEGT. The CDR3 has 16 residues. CDR3 loop: CASSYSGARSVEEQYF. CDR3 sequence (DNA): TGTGCCAGCAGTTACTCTGGGGCTAGAAGTGTAGAGGAGCAGTACTTC.

The chain has TRBV10-3 and TRBJ1-2, with D perhaps TRBD1 (5 bases). Trimming took off 6 bases at V and 1 base at J, with 12 bases between the two ends. The CDR3 has 14 amino acids. Germline V gene data show CDR1 as ENHRY and CDR2 as SYGVKD. CDR3 sequence: CAIRSQGGNYGYTF. CDR3 nucleotide sequence: TGTGCCATCAGGAGCCAGGGAGGTAACTATGGCTACACCTTC.

This chain links TRBV19 with TRBJ1-2, with TRBD1 identical over 11 bases. The CDR3 is 17 amino acids. Trimming removed 2 bases from V and 4 bases from J; junction bases left unmatched: 9. The germline CDR1 and CDR2 sequences are LNHDA and SQIVND (reference sequence). The CDR3 reads CASSIRTGGPGSYGYTF. The CDR3 region has the DNA TGTGCCAGTAGTATAAGGACAGGGGGCCCTGGGAGCTATGGCTACACCTTC.

This rearrangement joins TRBV12-3 or TRBV12-4 to TRBJ1-2; TRBD1 agrees at 8 bases. Trimming cost V 5 bases and J 7 bases; bases outside gene matches: 6. The CDR3 has 13 residues. This CDR3 is CASSIRTGFGYTF. CDR3 sequence (DNA): TGTGCCAGCAGTATACGGACAGGGTTTGGCTACACCTTC.

V usage is TRBV7-2 and J usage is TRBJ1-5; 8 bases agree with TRBD1. Per germline, CDR1 SGHTA and CDR2 FQGNSA. The ends lost 0 bases at V and 5 bases at J; junction bases unmatched: 3. This CDR3 contains 15 residues. DNA of the CDR3: TGTGCCAGCAGCTTAGCGACAGGGGCTCATCAGCCCCAGCATTTT. Amino acids: CASSLATGAHQPQHF.

The chain couples TRBV7-9 to TRBJ2-6; the match to TRBD2 covers 7 bases. The germline V gene has CDR1 SEHNR and CDR2 FQNEAQ (reference sequence). J lost 4 bases, V lost 5 bases, and 8 bases had no gene match. The CDR3 length is 16 residues. CDR3 protein: CASSPPGGLGANVLTF. In DNA form, the CDR3 reads TGTGCCAGCAGCCCCCCGGGAGGTCTGGGGGCCAACGTCCTGACTTTC.

In the case of this clone: At one of its ends the junction is not consistent with the germline gene, which may arise from a read error. DNA of the CDR3: TGTGCTAGCAGCTTGAGTTCCGGGACAGGGGGCAATGAGCAGTTCTTC. Translation: CASSLSSGTGGNEQFF. This chain uses TRBV7-7 with TRBJ2-1; the match to TRBD1 covers 11 bases. Per germline, CDR1 SSHAT and CDR2 FNYEAQ (reference sequence). The CDR3 loop spans 16 amino acids. Together with reference TRBV7-7 and TRBJ2-1, the CDR3 gives the full variable domain: GAGVSQSPRYKVTKRGQDVTLRCDPISSHATLYWYQQALGQGPEFLTYFNYEAQPDKSGLPSDRFSAERPEGSISTLTIQRTEQRDSAMYRCASSLSSGTGGNEQFFGPGTRLTVL.

The gene calls are TRBV7-2 and TRBJ2-7, with 7 bases matching TRBD2. V lost 2 bases to trimming and J lost 1 base; unmatched junction nucleotides: 8. This CDR3 is 16 amino acids long. CDR1 is SGHTA and CDR2 is FQGNSA in the germline V gene. CDR3 loop: CASSLRSLAVSYEQYF. CDR3 DNA sequence: TGTGCCAGCAGCTTAAGGAGTCTAGCGGTTTCCTACGAGCAGTACTTC.

The chain joins TRBV15 to TRBJ2-3; 7 nucleotides line up with TRBD1. Germline V gives CDR1 LNHNV, CDR2 YYDKDF (reference sequence). V dropped 0 bases and J dropped 6; count of bases not matched to a gene: 15. This CDR3 has 18 amino acids. The CDR3 DNA follows: TGTGCCACCAGCAGAGACCTGCCCGGGACAGTAATATTCGATACGCAGTATTTT. Its translation is CATSRDLPGTVIFDTQYF.

This chain links TRBV14 with TRBJ1-6; TRBD1 matches at 7 bases. This CDR3 has 17 residues. Per germline, CDR1 SGHDN and CDR2 FVKESK. Trimming took 3 bases from V and 9 from J; bases not matched to a gene: 14. The CDR3 DNA is TGTGCCAGCAGCCACGGAGACAGGGCAAACCTTCGTTCACCCCTCCACTTT. This translates into CASSHGDRANLRSPLHF.

The chain couples TRBV11-3 to TRBJ2-1; TRBD2 aligns across 8 bases. V dropped 0 bases and J dropped 4; count of bases not matched to a gene: 14. The CDR3 covers 19 residues. Per germline, CDR1 SGHNT and CDR2 YENEEA. The CDR3 is CASSLDYGRANGKYNEQFF. CDR3 coding DNA: TGTGCCAGCAGCTTAGATTACGGGAGGGCCAATGGAAAGTACAATGAGCAGTTCTTC.

The V call is TRBV5-1, the J call TRBJ2-7, with TRBD1 identical over 7 bases. The CDR3 covers 16 residues. Germline loops: CDR1 SGHRS, CDR2 YFSETQ. The trim removed 2 bases at V and 0 bases at J, leaving 8 bases unmatched. CDR3 sequence reads: CASSLLSGQSSYEQYF. In nucleotides, the CDR3 is TGCGCCAGCAGCTTACTCTCGGGACAGAGCTCCTACGAGCAGTACTTC.

This clone was seen once. The gene calls are TRBV28 and TRBJ2-7, with 8 bases that match TRBD1. The CDR3 is 13 amino acids. Trimming removed 10 bases from V and 7 bases from J; junction bases left unmatched: 12. Germline values: CDR1 MDHEN, CDR2 SYDVKM. The CDR3 loop is CATTGDLRGEQYF. CDR3 sequence (DNA): TGTGCCACGACAGGGGACTTGAGAGGGGAGCAGTACTTC.

The CDR3 DNA reads as TGCGCCAGCAGCTTGGCCCCGGGACAGGGTGAAACCTATGGCTACACCTTC. Its protein is CASSLAPGQGETYGYTF. The V call is TRBV5-1, the J call TRBJ1-2; 9 bases line up with TRBD1. Germline loops: CDR1 SGHRS, CDR2 YFSETQ. J was trimmed by 4 bases and V by 0 bases; bases with no gene match: 10. This CDR3 comprises 17 residues.

V usage is TRBV18 and J usage is TRBJ2-5; maybe TRBD1 (6 bases). Trimming stripped 1 base from V and 5 bases from J, with 14 bases between. Germline values: CDR1 KGHSH, CDR2 LQKENI. CDR3 length: 15 amino acids. CDR3 sequence: CASSPQPGERETQYF. The CDR3 DNA follows: TGTGCCAGCTCACCACAGCCAGGGGAAAGGGAGACCCAGTACTTC.

The chain has TRBV4-3 and TRBJ2-1; the match to TRBD1 covers 7 bases. Trimming removed 0 bases from V and 8 bases from J; junction bases left unmatched: 10. This CDR3 contains 16 residues. Germline V gene sequence: CDR1 LGHNA, CDR2 YSLEER. The CDR3 loop reads CASSQDPGQAMDEQFF. DNA of the CDR3: TGCGCCAGCAGCCAAGATCCCGGACAGGCCATGGATGAGCAGTTCTTC.

The chain's CDR3 is CASSARGINYGYTF. The CDR3 coding sequence is TGTGCCAGTAGTGCCCGAGGCATCAACTATGGCTACACCTTC. The genes are TRBV19 and TRBJ1-2; D gene ambiguous. V was pared by 5 bases and J by 2 bases, with 12 bases between. Germline values: CDR1 LNHDA, CDR2 SQIVND (reference sequence). This CDR3 region has 14 residues.

The J gene is TRBJ2-4, the V gene TRBV2; 14 bases line up with TRBD2. This CDR3 is 17 amino acids long. The trim removed 7 bases at V and 8 bases at J, leaving 13 bases unmatched. The V gene's germline CDR1 is SNHLY and CDR2 FYNNEI. The CDR3 DNA sequence: TGTGCCAGCAATCCACGGGGGACTAGCGGGAGCTGGGACATTCAGTACTTC. Its translation is CASNPRGTSGSWDIQYF.

This chain links TRBV7-3 with TRBJ2-1, with 11 bases lining up with TRBD2. Trimming cost V 5 bases and J 4 bases; bases outside gene matches: 4. This CDR3 is built from 15 residues. Germline CDR1 is SGHTA and CDR2 is FQGTGA. CDR3: CASSPTSGSYNEQFF. The CDR3 DNA reads TGTGCCAGCAGCCCCACTAGCGGGAGTTACAATGAGCAGTTCTTC.

This clone came up once. The V call is TRBV7-3, the J call TRBJ2-2, with 9 bases aligning to TRBD1. There are 16 residues in the CDR3. CDR1 and CDR2 from the germline V gene are SGHTA and FQGTGA. The junction had 5 bases not matched to a gene; V was cut back by 3 bases and J by 3 bases. DNA for the CDR3: TGTGCCAGCAGCTTCTCGGACAGGGGAGACACCGGGGAGCTGTTTTTT. This gives the protein CASSFSDRGDTGELFF.